This entry lists 27 T cell receptor beta chains sequenced from one sample in a study. TCRdb re-called the RT-PCR reads through MiXCR, storing one row per CDR3 protein. The table records more than 550,000 distinct CDR3 sequences, approximately 15% of them present only once. Sequenced: memory CD4+ T cells from blood. The receptors here all came from a female donor in good health, serving as a healthy control.

This clonotype has at least ten counts. The junction departs from the called germline gene at one end, perhaps through a read error. The chain couples TRBV18 to TRBJ2-1; TRBD2 matches at 7 bases. CDR1 and CDR2 from the germline V gene are KGHSH and LQKENI. The CDR3 spans 16 residues. This CDR3 is CASSPLSGDVNNEQFF. As DNA, the CDR3 is TGTGCCAGCTCCCCACTGAGCGGGGATGTTAACAATGAGCAGTTCTTC.

This clonotype came up many times. The CDR3 is CASSFGHEQFF. The CDR3 coding sequence is TGTGCCAGCAGTTTTGGACATGAGCAGTTCTTC. The chain combines TRBV12-3 or TRBV12-4 with TRBJ2-1; no reliable D call. The CDR3 sequence is 11 residues long. V was clipped by 3 bases and J by 8 bases, with 5 bases between them.

V gene TRBV19 combines with J gene TRBJ2-3; tentative D call: TRBD2 (5 bases). The CDR3 totals 15 residues. The V gene lost 5 bases and the J gene lost 4 bases, with 16 bases spanning the gap. CDR1 and CDR2 from the germline V gene are LNHDA and SQIVND (reference sequence). The CDR3: CASSPRRGGADTQYF. The CDR3 DNA follows: TGTGCCAGTAGTCCCCGACGGGGTGGGGCAGATACGCAGTATTTT.

The sample holds a few counts of this clonotype. The CDR3 nucleotides are TGTGCCAGCAGAACCAGCGGGGGGCCGATCGAGCAGTACTTC. Translated, it gives CASRTSGGPIEQYF. The chain carries TRBV7-9 and TRBJ2-7; 9 nucleotides match TRBD2. With 6 bases clipped from V and 6 bases from J, the junction kept 9 bases outside the gene matches. The CDR3 is 14 residues long. CDR1 SEHNR and CDR2 FQNEAQ come from the germline V gene (reference sequence).

This clonotype was seen a handful of times. J is TRBJ1-5 and V is TRBV27; D is unclear. This CDR3 is 13 amino acids long. Trimming shortened V by 8 bases and J by 1 base, and 9 bases separated the two germline ends. Germline CDR1 MNHEY, CDR2 SMNVEV (reference sequence). Here the CDR3 reads CASAGISNQPQHF. DNA for the CDR3: TGTGCCAGCGCGGGAATCAGCAATCAGCCCCAGCATTTT.

This clonotype was picked up a small number of times. The chain is built from TRBV28 and TRBJ2-7; 7 bases match TRBD2. V was clipped by 4 bases and J by 3 bases; unmatched bases: 12. The CDR3 covers 16 residues. CDR1 and CDR2 from the germline V gene are MDHEN and SYDVKM. The CDR3 coding sequence is TGTGCCAGCAGTTCGCCTAGCGGTCCTAACCACTACGAGCAGTACTTC. As protein: CASSSPSGPNHYEQYF.

This clonotype was picked up many times. V gene TRBV4-3 combines with J gene TRBJ2-1; no definite D call. This CDR3 spans 16 amino acids. Germline CDR1 LGHNA, CDR2 YSLEER. V lost 3 bases to trimming and J lost 0 bases, with 12 bases between them. The CDR3, as DNA: TGCGCCAGCAGCCAGGTGGTACGGAGCTCCTACAATGAGCAGTTCTTC. Its translation: CASSQVVRSSYNEQFF.

The J gene is TRBJ1-6, the V gene TRBV6-2 or TRBV6-3, with 8 bases matching TRBD1. The CDR3 extends over 13 amino acids. Germline values: CDR1 MNHEY, CDR2 SVGEGT. V lost 8 bases, J lost 7 bases, and 4 bases stayed unmatched. CDR3 DNA: TGTGCCAGCCGGGACAGGCGAAATTCACCCCTCCACTTT. Translation: CASRDRRNSPLHF.

This clonotype appeared a few times. V usage is TRBV7-2 and J usage is TRBJ1-1, with 7 positions matching TRBD1. The V gene's germline CDR1 is SGHTA and CDR2 FQGNSA. V shed 5 bases, J shed 3 bases, and the junction held 6 bases outside the gene matches. The CDR3 runs to 14 residues. The CDR3 spells CASSLGGWDTEAFF. The CDR3, as DNA: TGTGCCAGCAGCCTAGGGGGCTGGGACACTGAAGCTTTCTTT.

DNA of the CDR3: TGTGCCAGCAGTTTAGAAGGGTGGACCGGGGAGCTGTTTTTT. Its translation: CASSLEGWTGELFF. The chain is built from TRBV12-3 or TRBV12-4 and TRBJ2-2; D is undetermined. The CDR3 extends over 14 amino acids. Trimming removed 1 base from V and 5 bases from J, with 8 bases in between.

This clonotype occurred many times. The chain recombines TRBV29-1 with TRBJ2-3; 10 bases line up with TRBD1. Germline CDR1 and CDR2: SQVTM and ANQGSEA. V shed 6 bases, J shed 1 base, and the junction held 7 bases outside the gene matches. This CDR3 is built from 15 residues. The DNA of the CDR3 is TGCAGCGTGGGTCGCGGGACAGGGGGCACAGATACGCAGTATTTT. It specifies CSVGRGTGGTDTQYF.

The chain employs TRBV20-1 and TRBJ2-1, with TRBD1 identical over 8 bases. With V trimmed by 6 bases and J by 2 bases, 6 bases remained unmatched. This CDR3 comprises 14 residues. Germline V lookup: CDR1 DFQATT, CDR2 SNEGSKA (reference sequence). CDR3 sequence reads: CSASGTGAYNEQFF. In DNA form, the CDR3 reads TGCAGTGCGTCCGGGACAGGTGCCTACAATGAGCAGTTCTTC.

This clonotype was observed at least ten times. V and J are TRBV6-6 and TRBJ2-1, with D perhaps matching TRBD1 or TRBD2 (6 bases each). Germline V gene data show CDR1 as MNHNY and CDR2 as SVGAGI (reference sequence). V dropped 4 bases and J dropped 0 bases, with 13 bases sitting between them. This CDR3 has 16 residues. CDR3 sequence reads: CASSSPGASSYNEQFF. CDR3 in DNA: TGTGCCAGCAGTTCCCCGGGGGCGAGCTCCTACAATGAGCAGTTCTTC.

This clonotype was counted between two and nine times. The chain joins TRBV5-1 to TRBJ1-1; no clear D. This CDR3 has 13 amino acids. Germline CDR1 reads SGHRS; CDR2 reads YFSETQ. V lost 6 bases and J lost 0, with 9 bases in between. The CDR3 nucleotides read TGCGCCAGCACCCTGGAGATGAACACTGAAGCTTTCTTT. The encoded protein is CASTLEMNTEAFF.

Only one count was recorded for this clonotype. The chain has TRBV21-1 and TRBJ1-1; the D call TRBD1 from the table was never checked on the DNA. TRBV21-1 is a recognized pseudogene. CDR3 length: 13 amino acids. The CDR3 coding sequence is TGTGCCAGCAGCAAAGGAACAGGAACTGAAGCTTTCTTT. Amino acids: CASSKGTGTEAFF.

This clonotype was found many times. The rearrangement uses TRBV7-3 and TRBJ2-5; the D call may be TRBD1 or TRBD2 (5 bases each). The CDR3 spans 13 residues. Germline CDR1 SGHTA, CDR2 FQGTGA. Between the trimmed V and J ends, which lost 9 bases and 2 bases, there was a span of 13 bases. The CDR3 DNA is TGTGCCAGTATAGGGGAGTGGCAAGAGACCCAGTACTTC. Translated: CASIGEWQETQYF.

The table lists this clonotype with a few counts. The chain's CDR3 is CASSSFVSGNTGELFF. CDR3 in DNA: TGCGCCAGCAGCTCCTTTGTGTCAGGGAACACCGGGGAGCTGTTTTTT. The chain is built from TRBV5-1 and TRBJ2-2; D gene ambiguous. Trimming took off 3 bases at V and 1 base at J, with 13 bases between the two ends. Germline values: CDR1 SGHRS, CDR2 YFSETQ. This CDR3 contains 16 residues.

This clonotype has more than one count but fewer than ten. The chain employs TRBV5-5 and TRBJ2-5, with TRBD1 identical over 7 bases. Germline trimming cut 2 bases from V and 4 bases from J; bases unmatched to any gene: 5. Germline CDR1 reads SGHKS; CDR2 reads YYEKEE (reference sequence). The CDR3 sequence is 14 residues long. CDR3 protein: CASSLEAGGETQYF. The CDR3 DNA reads TGTGCCAGCAGCTTAGAAGCAGGGGGAGAGACCCAGTACTTC.

The chain uses TRBV30 and TRBJ2-1; 7 positions match TRBD1. Germline V gene lookup returns CDR1 GTSNPN and CDR2 SVGIG (reference sequence). The length of the CDR3 is 14 residues. J was trimmed by 6 bases and V by 3 bases; bases with no gene match: 8. For the CDR3, the DNA is TGTGCCTGGAGCCAGACAGGGCTAGGCAATGAGCAGTTCTTC. It encodes CAWSQTGLGNEQFF.

The sample holds a few counts of this clonotype. This chain connects TRBV25-1 to TRBJ1-1, with D perhaps TRBD1 (6 bases). V was clipped by 3 bases and J by 5 bases, with 16 bases between them. CDR3 length: 15 residues. Germline V gene lookup returns CDR1 MGHDK and CDR2 SYGVNS. CDR3 DNA: TGTGCCAGCAGTGATGTGGGCAGGGGAAGAACTGAAGCTTTCTTT. It is translated as CASSDVGRGRTEAFF. The complete variable domain, with remaining parts taken from reference TRBV25-1 and TRBJ1-1, reads EADIYQTPRYLVIGTGKKITLECSQTMGHDKMYWYQQDPGMELHLIHYSYGVNSTEKGDLSSESTVSRIRTEHFPLTLESARPSHTSQYLCASSDVGRGRTEAFFGQGTRLTVV.

This clonotype was seen more than once but under ten times. This rearrangement joins TRBV10-3 to TRBJ1-1, with D tentatively TRBD1 (5 bases). The V end lost 2 bases, the J end lost 6 bases, and 13 bases lay between the germline ends. This CDR3 contains 14 residues. Germline V gene lookup returns CDR1 ENHRY and CDR2 SYGVKD. The CDR3 reads CAISEGRGRSEAFF. CDR3 DNA: TGTGCCATCAGTGAGGGGAGGGGTCGCTCTGAAGCTTTCTTT.

In its sample, this clonotype was seen many times. The chain employs TRBV7-2 and TRBJ1-3; D ambiguous. Germline assignment: CDR1 SGHTA and CDR2 FQGNSA. This CDR3 is 13 amino acids long. Trimming removed 6 bases at V and 2 bases at J, with 8 bases between. The DNA of the CDR3 is TGTGCCAGCAGTTCTCGGGCTGGAAACACCATATATTTT. As protein: CASSSRAGNTIYF.

This clonotype was seen a handful of times. The chain recombines TRBV29-1 with TRBJ2-7, with TRBD1 matching 11 bases. The CDR3 runs 14 residues. Germline V gene lookup returns CDR1 SQVTM and CDR2 ANQGSEA. After removal of 6 bases from V and 3 bases from J, the junction contained 7 bases not matched to a gene. The CDR3 DNA is TGCAGCGTCGCCTCCGGGACAGGGGGCTACGAGCAGTACTTC. It yields the protein CSVASGTGGYEQYF.

This clonotype has a handful of counts. The chain recombines TRBV18 with TRBJ2-3; 7 positions agree with TRBD1. CDR1 is KGHSH and CDR2 is LQKENI in the germline V gene. CDR3 size: 13 residues. V lost 4 bases and J lost 6; bases outside the gene matches: 4. CDR3: CASSRDRADTQYF. For the CDR3, the DNA is TGTGCCAGCTCACGTGACAGGGCGGATACGCAGTATTTT.

This clonotype was picked up a small number of times. The chain uses TRBV30 and TRBJ1-5; D remains ambiguous. V gave up 1 base and J gave up 1 base, with 11 bases separating them. In germline, CDR1 is GTSNPN, CDR2 SVGIG (reference sequence). The CDR3 runs to 15 residues. CDR3 in amino acids: CAWSEAVGSNQPQHF. The CDR3 coding sequence is TGTGCCTGGAGTGAGGCGGTGGGAAGCAATCAGCCCCAGCATTTT.

This clonotype was seen repeatedly, ten times or more. The CDR3 sequence is CASSYSSQQHSPLHF. CDR3 bases: TGTGCCAGCAGTTACTCCTCGCAGCAACACTCACCCCTCCACTTT. The chain has TRBV6-6 and TRBJ1-6; D gene uncertain. Germline CDR1 and CDR2: MNHNY and SVGAGI (reference sequence). V shed 0 bases and J shed 10 bases, with 13 bases lying between them. There are 15 residues in the CDR3.

In its sample, this clonotype was seen a few times. The chain combines TRBV9 with TRBJ1-1; D remains unclear. Germline V gene data show CDR1 as SGDLS and CDR2 as YYNGEE. CDR3 length: 13 amino acids. V gave up 7 bases and J gave up 0 bases, with 10 bases separating them. CDR3 sequence: CASAAHMNTEAFF. The CDR3 nucleotides are TGTGCCAGCGCAGCGCACATGAACACTGAAGCTTTCTTT.